The 24 T cell receptor beta chains reported below all come from one sample, sequenced in a study of human T cells and chemical hapten exposure. One entry per CDR3 protein, called by TCRdb with MiXCR from the RACE reads. The profile shows 300,000 to 350,000 distinct CDR3 sequences, 5.5% to 8% of them singletons. The sample's time point: patch test 1, 2 weeks after DPC sensitization. Treatment here: therapeutic diphenylcyclopropenone sensitization with weekly scalp DPC. The source was whole blood, collected in connection with sensitization to the hapten diphenylcyclopropenone (DPC). The source of these receptors is a woman aged 18-30 years with alopecia areata. Some clones in this sample may be carry-over from other donors' samples.

The V and J genes are TRBV4-1 and TRBJ1-5; no firm D call. CDR3 length: 14 residues. V gave up 0 bases and J gave up 0 bases, with 3 bases separating them. Germline CDR1 MGHRA, CDR2 YSYEKL. The chain's CDR3 is CASSQDTSNQPQHF. The CDR3 DNA follows: TGCGCCAGCAGCCAAGACACTAGCAATCAGCCCCAGCATTTT.

In its sample, this clonotype was seen a few times. V is TRBV7-2 and J is TRBJ2-2; D gene unclear. CDR3 length: 12 amino acids. V gave up 3 bases and J gave up 7 bases, with 6 bases separating them. The germline gives CDR1 SGHTA, CDR2 FQGNSA. CDR3 DNA sequence: TGTGCCAGCAGCTTGTTCGTCGGGGAGCTGTTTTTT. Amino acids: CASSLFVGELFF. The full variable domain, in which reference TRBV7-2 and TRBJ2-2 provide the parts outside the CDR3, is GAGVSQSPSNKVTEKGKDVELRCDPISGHTALYWYRQSLGQGLEFLIYFQGNSAPDKSGLPSDRFSAERTGGSVSTLTIQRTQQEDSAVYLCASSLFVGELFFGEGSRLTVL.

The sample holds a few counts of this clonotype. The rearrangement links TRBV6-2 or TRBV6-3 to TRBJ1-1; the D is unclear. There are 13 residues in the CDR3. Germline CDR1 reads MNHEY; CDR2 reads SVGEGT. Trimming took 0 bases from V and 3 from J, leaving 5 bases between them. CDR3 in DNA: TGTGCCAGCAGTTACTCCCAGGACACTGAAGCTTTCTTT. Translated, it gives CASSYSQDTEAFF.

This chain uses TRBV2 with TRBJ1-2; unclear D gene. This CDR3 is 12 amino acids long. From germline, CDR1 is SNHLY and CDR2 FYNNEI. V shed 2 bases and J shed 4 bases, with 5 bases lying between them. The CDR3 DNA is TGTGCCAGCAGTGAAAAGGGCTATGGCTACACCTTC. It translates to CASSEKGYGYTF. Filled out from reference TRBV2 and TRBJ1-2, the complete variable domain reads EPEVTQTPSHQVTQMGQEVILRCVPISNHLYFYWYRQILGQKVEFLVSFYNNEISEKSEIFDDQFSVERPDGSNFTLKIRSTKLEDSAMYFCASSEKGYGYTFGSGTRLTVV.

This clonotype was counted at least ten times. The gene calls are TRBV29-1 and TRBJ2-7, with TRBD1 matching 7 bases. CDR3 length equals 14 residues. V gave up 4 bases and J gave up 2 bases; unmatched junction bases: 8. Germline V CDR1 and CDR2: SQVTM, ANQGSEA. The CDR3 nucleotides read TGCAGCGTTGCCTGGGACAGACGAACCTACGAGCAGTACTTC. Translating gives CSVAWDRRTYEQYF.

The J gene is TRBJ1-4, the V gene TRBV7-9, with unresolved D. This CDR3 region has 13 residues. Per germline, CDR1 SEHNR and CDR2 FQNEAQ (reference sequence). The V end lost 2 bases, the J end lost 4 bases, and 5 bases lay between the germline ends. The CDR3: CASSLNVNEKLFF. The CDR3 nucleotides are TGTGCCAGCAGCTTAAACGTTAATGAAAAACTGTTTTTT.

The gene calls are TRBV11-2 and TRBJ2-3; D possibly corresponds to TRBD2 (6 bases). Trimming removed 1 base from V and 8 bases from J, with 10 bases in between. Germline assignment: CDR1 SGHAT and CDR2 FQNNGV. This CDR3 comprises 13 residues. The CDR3 sequence is CASSLGGVTTQYF. The CDR3, as DNA: TGTGCCAGCAGCTTAGGCGGGGTTACTACGCAGTATTTT.

The rearrangement joins TRBV12-3 or TRBV12-4 to TRBJ2-1; 8 nucleotides match TRBD2. This CDR3 contains 16 residues. Trimming at V came to 5 bases and at J to 0 bases, leaving 6 bases not matched to a gene. CDR3 sequence: CASSGGGTGSYNEQFF. Here the CDR3 DNA reads TGTGCCAGCAGTGGCGGGGGGACCGGCTCCTACAATGAGCAGTTCTTC.

The J gene is TRBJ1-3, the V gene TRBV7-9; 7 positions match TRBD1. Unmatched junction bases numbered 3, after V lost 4 bases and J lost 0 bases. Per the germline V gene, CDR1 is SEHNR and CDR2 is FQNEAQ (reference sequence). CDR3 length: 15 residues. This CDR3 is CASSYGQVSGNTIYF. CDR3 DNA: TGTGCCAGCAGCTACGGACAGGTCTCTGGAAACACCATATATTTT.

The J gene is TRBJ1-2, the V gene TRBV3-1; 8 bases are a match to TRBD1. This CDR3 has 14 amino acids. Germline CDR1 reads LGHDT; CDR2 reads YNNKEL (reference sequence). With V trimmed by 4 bases and J by 4 bases, 5 bases remained unmatched. CDR3 bases: TGTGCCAGCAGCCTTTTCGACAGGGGCTATGGCTACACCTTC. It translates to CASSLFDRGYGYTF.

This clonotype was detected ten times or more. This chain joins TRBV25-1 and TRBJ2-3, with 9 bases lining up with TRBD1. The germline gives CDR1 MGHDK, CDR2 SYGVNS. This CDR3 contains 14 residues. The V and J ends lost 5 bases and 6 bases, in that order; junction bases with no gene match: 6. CDR3: CASSLTGGPDTQYF. The CDR3 nucleotides read TGTGCCAGCAGTCTGACAGGGGGACCGGATACGCAGTATTTT.

At least ten counts were recorded for this clonotype. This sequence joins TRBV14 and TRBJ2-7, with TRBD2 as a possible D gene (5 bases). Trimming removed 2 bases at V and 12 bases at J, with 14 bases between. This CDR3 has 12 amino acids. Per germline, CDR1 SGHDN and CDR2 FVKESK. Here the CDR3 reads CASSQNRGFRYF. CDR3 coding DNA: TGTGCCAGCAGCCAAAATCGGGGTTTTAGGTACTTC.

In its sample, this clonotype was seen a few times. The V and J genes are TRBV20-1 and TRBJ1-4, with unresolved D. CDR1 DFQATT and CDR2 SNEGSKA come from the germline V gene (reference sequence). The ends were cut back, 5 bases at V and 4 bases at J, with 11 bases in the middle. The CDR3 covers 13 residues. The CDR3 sequence is CSAALPYNEKLFF. CDR3 in DNA: TGCAGTGCTGCTCTTCCCTATAATGAAAAACTGTTTTTT.

This clonotype appeared a few times. Here the CDR3 DNA reads TGTGCCAGCAGCTCGCTCGGAGGATACGAGCAGTACTTC. Amino acid sequence: CASSSLGGYEQYF. The chain employs TRBV6-5 and TRBJ2-7; D possibly corresponds to TRBD2 (5 bases). Germline values: CDR1 MNHEY, CDR2 SVGAGI. Trimming cost V 6 bases and J 4 bases, with 13 bases left between them. There are 13 residues in the CDR3.

This clonotype was recorded at least ten times. This chain connects TRBV6-1 to TRBJ2-1; D not resolved. Germline loops: CDR1 MNHNS, CDR2 SASEGT. Trimming stripped 5 bases from V and 0 bases from J, with 26 bases between. The CDR3 is 20 residues long. DNA for the CDR3: TGTGCCAGCAGTCCCATTACTGGGCAGTTCCAAACCCCCTCCTACAATGAGCAGTTCTTC. It codes for CASSPITGQFQTPSYNEQFF.

This clonotype was recorded many times. The chain employs TRBV29-1 and TRBJ1-5, with a tentative D call TRBD1 (5 bases). This CDR3 has 14 residues. Trimming pared 5 bases from V and 3 bases from J, leaving 14 bases between. Per germline, CDR1 SQVTM and CDR2 ANQGSEA. CDR3 protein: CSVSQQDPNQPQHF. The CDR3 DNA is TGCAGCGTTTCTCAACAGGACCCCAATCAGCCCCAGCATTTT.

This clonotype was observed at least ten times. The chain links TRBV3-1 to TRBJ2-7; D possibly corresponds to TRBD2 (5 bases). V lost 4 bases, J lost 6 bases, and 13 bases lay in between. CDR1 and CDR2 (germline): LGHDT, YNNKEL (reference sequence). The CDR3 has 13 residues. The CDR3 region is CASSPTTRVEQYF. The CDR3 DNA follows: TGTGCCAGCAGCCCGACGACGCGGGTCGAGCAGTACTTC.

This clonotype was detected a few times. The V gene is TRBV6-1, the J gene TRBJ2-3; tentatively, D is TRBD1 (7 bases). This CDR3 is built from 16 residues. Looked up from germline, CDR1 is MNHNS and CDR2 is SASEGT. The ends were cut back, 2 bases at V and 0 bases at J, with 12 bases in the middle. The CDR3 is CASSERAGGSTDTQYF. CDR3 DNA sequence: TGTGCCAGCAGTGAAAGGGCAGGGGGGAGCACAGATACGCAGTATTTT.

The sample holds a few counts of this clonotype. This chain uses TRBV27 with TRBJ1-1; D might be TRBD1 (5 bases). V lost 3 bases and J lost 4, with 12 bases in between. Germline V lookup: CDR1 MNHEY, CDR2 SMNVEV (reference sequence). The CDR3 extends over 14 amino acids. The chain's CDR3 is CASSFGKGATEAFF. CDR3 bases: TGTGCCAGCAGTTTCGGCAAAGGGGCCACTGAAGCTTTCTTT.

CDR3 coding DNA: TGTGCCAGTAACTTGCGGGACAGCCCTAATGAAAAACTGTTTTTT. It translates to CASNLRDSPNEKLFF. The rearrangement uses TRBV19 and TRBJ1-4; 7 nucleotides match TRBD1. The CDR3 is 15 amino acids. Germline values: CDR1 LNHDA, CDR2 SQIVND (reference sequence). V lost 7 bases to trimming and J lost 3 bases; unmatched junction nucleotides: 8.

This clonotype was recorded only once. The DNA of the CDR3 is TGTGCCAGCAGCCCCCGTATGGGAACAACCCTGAACACTGAAGCTTTCTTT. This encodes CASSPRMGTTLNTEAFF. The chain recombines TRBV3-1 with TRBJ1-1; D gene uncertain. The CDR3 length is 17 residues. Trimming stripped 4 bases from V and 0 bases from J, with 18 bases between. CDR1 and CDR2 from the germline V gene are LGHDT and YNNKEL (reference sequence). Drawing the rest from reference TRBV3-1 and TRBJ1-1, the complete variable domain is DTAVSQTPKYLVTQMGNDKSIKCEQNLGHDTMYWYKQDSKKFLKIMFSYNNKELIINETVPNRFSPKSPDKAHLNLHINSLELGDSAVYFCASSPRMGTTLNTEAFFGQGTRLTVV.

This chain connects TRBV13 to TRBJ1-1, with D perhaps TRBD1 (6 bases). Germline V gene lookup returns CDR1 PRHDT and CDR2 FYEKMQ (reference sequence). Trimming took 6 bases from V and 1 from J, leaving 18 bases between them. CDR3 length: 16 residues. The CDR3 DNA follows: TGTGCCAGCAGGAATACTCGAGGGGGGGAGAACACTGAAGCTTTCTTT. Translation: CASRNTRGGENTEAFF.

This clonotype appeared a few times. This chain joins TRBV7-6 and TRBJ2-1; a possible D gene is TRBD1 (5 bases). V lost 0 bases, J lost 7 bases, and 10 bases lay in between. The CDR3 totals 14 residues. The germline V gene encodes CDR1 SGHVS and CDR2 FNYEAQ. CDR3 region: CASSLAGARNEQFF. The DNA for the CDR3 is TGTGCCAGCAGCTTAGCAGGGGCGAGGAATGAGCAGTTCTTC.

This clonotype was observed a few times. The V call is TRBV3-1, the J call TRBJ1-1, with D possibly TRBD1 on 5 matching bases. CDR3 length: 15 amino acids. Germline V gene data show CDR1 as LGHDT and CDR2 as YNNKEL (reference sequence). Trimming pared 1 base from V and 3 bases from J, leaving 12 bases between. The CDR3, as DNA: TGTGCCAGCAGCCAAGTCGAGGGCAGGGACACTGAAGCTTTCTTT. Amino acid sequence: CASSQVEGRDTEAFF.